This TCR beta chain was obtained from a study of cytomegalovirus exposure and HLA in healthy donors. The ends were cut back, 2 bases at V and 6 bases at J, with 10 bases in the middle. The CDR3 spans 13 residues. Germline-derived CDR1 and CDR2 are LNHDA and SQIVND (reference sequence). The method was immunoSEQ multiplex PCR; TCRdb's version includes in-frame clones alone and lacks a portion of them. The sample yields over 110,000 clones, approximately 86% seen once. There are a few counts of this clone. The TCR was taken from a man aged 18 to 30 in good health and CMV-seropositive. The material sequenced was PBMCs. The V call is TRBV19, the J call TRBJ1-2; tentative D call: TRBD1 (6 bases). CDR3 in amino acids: CASSISSGDGYTF. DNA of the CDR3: TGTGCCAGTAGTATATCTTCAGGGGATGGCTACACCTTC.